Detailed here is one TCR beta chain. These data come from a study of T cells of healthy individuals. TCRdb ran MiXCR on the 5' RACE reads and lists one entry per CDR3 protein. Of fewer than 75,000 distinct CDR3 sequences in the sample, around 16% are singletons; the top ten hold around 5%. The germline V gene encodes CDR1 GTSNPN and CDR2 SVGIG (reference sequence). The CDR3 sequence is 13 residues long. V was clipped by 4 bases and J by 7 bases; unmatched bases: 9. V is TRBV30 and J is TRBJ1-2; 7 bases map to TRBD1. The clonotype was recovered from a human donor in good health. CDR3 residues: CAWTDRSGFGYTF. In nucleotides, the CDR3 is TGTGCCTGGACGGACAGGTCTGGTTTTGGCTACACCTTC.